Shown below are 5 T cell receptor beta chains from a single sample sequenced in a study of immune heterogeneity within non-small cell lung tumors. Bulk tumor genomic DNA, 600 ng per sample, was used as template. Several biopsies were collected from each primary tumor during surgery. They were spaced as far apart as possible within the tumor mass. With untreated, newly diagnosed non-small cell lung cancer, the patients went on to undergo curative surgery. TCR beta CDR3 amplification used multiplex PCR with 32 V and 13 J primers. TCRdb ran MiXCR on the multiplex PCR reads and lists one entry per CDR3 protein. The repertoire includes around 7,200 distinct CDR3 sequences, around a fifth of them detected once, and roughly 15% sits in the top ten. Sequenced sample: lung tumor tissue. The source of these receptors is a man between 60 and 75 years old with non-small cell lung cancer.

Relative to its sample, this clonotype is medium-sized. The rearrangement joins TRBV11-3 to TRBJ2-1, with D uncertain. CDR1 and CDR2 (germline): SGHNT, YENEEA. The CDR3 is 14 residues long. V was clipped by 5 bases and J by 4 bases, with 12 bases between them. CDR3 bases: TGTGCCAGCAGCCCGGACGGCCTTTACAATGAGCAGTTCTTC. Amino acids: CASSPDGLYNEQFF.

This clonotype is judged medium-sized. The V and J genes are TRBV27 and TRBJ2-3, with D maybe TRBD2 (6 bases). The CDR3 totals 15 residues. CDR1 MNHEY and CDR2 SMNVEV come from the germline V gene (reference sequence). V lost 3 bases, J lost 5 bases, and 15 bases lay in between. This CDR3 reads CASSFFASALDTQYF. The CDR3 region has the DNA TGTGCCAGCAGTTTCTTTGCTAGCGCCCTAGATACGCAGTATTTT.

Concerning this clonotype itself: A much larger clone is a single base away; this may be a read error. The V call is TRBV20-1, the J call TRBJ1-1; D uncertain. This CDR3 has 10 residues. Trimming shortened V by 5 bases and J by 5 bases, and 6 bases separated the two germline ends. Germline CDR1 reads DFQATT; CDR2 reads SNEGSKA (reference sequence). CDR3 in amino acids: CSAVGTEAFF. The CDR3, as DNA: TGCAGTGCTGTCGGTACTGAAGCTTTCTTT.

This clonotype has only a few counts. The chain couples TRBV10-3 to TRBJ2-1, with D unclear. The CDR3 totals 14 residues. Trimming removed 4 bases at V and 5 bases at J, with 12 bases between. Germline V gene data show CDR1 as ENHRY and CDR2 as SYGVKD. The CDR3 DNA sequence: TGTGCCATCAGTGGTCGCGTCTCTAACAATGAGCAGTTCTTC. Translated, it gives CAISGRVSNNEQFF.

With regard to this clonotype: Possible read error: a much larger clone is one base away. The V and J genes are TRBV20-1 and TRBJ2-3; perhaps TRBD2 as D (6 bases). V shed 6 bases and J shed 3 bases, with 22 bases lying between them. This CDR3 has 16 residues. Germline assignment: CDR1 DFQATT and CDR2 SNEGSKA (reference sequence). CDR3 protein: CSAASHGRMRTDTQYF. CDR3 sequence (DNA): TGCAGTGCAGCCTCTCACGGGAGAATGAGGACAGATACGCAGTATTTT.